The TCR beta chain described here comes from a study of T-cell memory formation after mild COVID-19. On this clonotype itself: The antigen is not known.

The germline gives CDR1 DFQATT, CDR2 SNEGSKA (reference sequence). Trimming shortened V by 2 bases and J by 5 bases, and 6 bases separated the two germline ends. This CDR3 spans 11 amino acids. Study-wide results and limits: Later expanders leaned CD4+, whereas day 15 to 85 contracting clones were balanced CD4/CD8.

cDNA libraries for TCR alpha and TCR beta, carrying sample barcodes and UMIs, came from 5'RACE with constant-segment primers. MiXCR was run by TCRdb on the 5' RACE reads, yielding one entry per CDR3 protein. The repertoire holds approximately 340,000 distinct CDR3 sequences, with about an eighth as singletons. This chain joins TRBV20-1 and TRBJ1-2; D uncertain. The sequenced material came from PBMCs or a T cell subset sorted from them (not recorded which). This receptor was obtained from a man aged 18 to 30 who had mild COVID-19 (a few samples of this study predate the infection). Cell type and time point are not known. The CDR3 region has the DNA TGCAGTGCTAGAATGGCTTATGGCTACACCTTC. Residues: CSARMAYGYTF.